Each of the 17 T cell receptor beta chains below was sequenced from the same sample in a study of siplizumab effects on memory and regulatory T cells. TCRdb keeps only in-frame clones here, not all; method: immunoSEQ multiplex PCR. The sample yields some 100,000 clones, 90% to 95% seen once. The material sequenced was non-Treg CD4+ T cells sorted from blood. These receptors were obtained from a human donor in good health.

CDR3 amino acids: CASSPGTGETQYF. The CDR3, as DNA: TGTGCCAGCAGCCCAGGGACGGGAGAGACCCAGTACTTC. The chain combines TRBV13 with TRBJ2-5, with D tentatively TRBD1 or TRBD2 (5 bases each). The CDR3 extends over 13 amino acids. V lost 5 bases to trimming and J lost 4 bases, with 11 bases between them. Germline loops: CDR1 PRHDT, CDR2 FYEKMQ (reference sequence).

The V and J genes are TRBV11-2 and TRBJ2-7; 9 bases match TRBD1. Germline assignment: CDR1 SGHAT and CDR2 FQNNGV. V gave up 7 bases and J gave up 6 bases; unmatched junction bases: 10. The CDR3 spans 14 residues. The CDR3 reads CASTANRGQFEQYF. For the CDR3, the DNA is TGTGCCAGCACCGCAAACAGGGGGCAATTCGAGCAGTACTTC.

V gene TRBV7-3 combines with J gene TRBJ1-1; D is possibly TRBD1 (6 bases). The V end was cut by 4 bases, the J end by 2 bases, with 11 bases between. The length of the CDR3 is 14 residues. Germline-derived CDR1 and CDR2 are SGHTA and FQGTGA. DNA for the CDR3: TGTGCCAGCAGCTCACAGGGCAGAAACACTGAAGCTTTCTTT. This codes for CASSSQGRNTEAFF.

The V gene is TRBV27, the J gene TRBJ2-1; D assignment may be TRBD1 or TRBD2 (5 bases each). The CDR3 extends over 15 amino acids. CDR1 MNHEY and CDR2 SMNVEV come from the germline V gene (reference sequence). Between the trimmed V and J ends, which lost 4 bases and 7 bases, there was a span of 17 bases. The CDR3 DNA reads as TGTGCCAGCAGTTCTCGGGGCCTCAAAATAAATGAGCAGTTCTTC. Its protein product is CASSSRGLKINEQFF.

The rearrangement links TRBV10-1 to TRBJ2-3; 7 nucleotides line up with TRBD1. The CDR3 is made up of 16 amino acids. The germline V gene encodes CDR1 WNHNN and CDR2 SYGVQD (reference sequence). Unmatched junction bases numbered 10, after V lost 5 bases and J lost 2 bases. The CDR3 nucleotides are TGCGCCAGCAGTACGACCGAAGGACAGGACACAGATACGCAGTATTTT. Protein product: CASSTTEGQDTDTQYF.

The chain uses TRBV19 and TRBJ1-2; no clear D. Trimming removed 5 bases at V and 10 bases at J, with 8 bases between. The CDR3 sequence is 10 residues long. Germline CDR1 and CDR2: LNHDA and SQIVND (reference sequence). The CDR3 DNA is TGTGCCAGTAGTTCGGTATTCTACACCTTC. Encoded protein: CASSSVFYTF.

This clone was detected only a few times. V is TRBV19 and J is TRBJ1-1; D gene ambiguous. Trimming removed 5 bases at V and 10 bases at J, with 20 bases between. CDR1 is LNHDA, CDR2 SQIVND, per germline (reference sequence). The CDR3 contains 14 residues. CDR3 coding DNA: TGTGCCAGTAGTGCGGCGGTTGCATCCCTTGGAGCTTTCTTT. It codes for CASSAAVASLGAFF.

The chain carries TRBV18 and TRBJ1-5; tentative D call: TRBD1 (5 bases). Germline loops: CDR1 KGHSH, CDR2 LQKENI. The CDR3 consists of 14 residues. V shed 0 bases and J shed 4 bases, with 7 bases lying between them. CDR3 sequence: CASSPPGRNQPQHF. CDR3 nucleotide sequence: TGTGCCAGCTCACCACCGGGGCGGAATCAGCCCCAGCATTTT.

This chain links TRBV7-3 with TRBJ2-1; the D gene is possibly TRBD2 (5 bases). Germline V gene sequence: CDR1 SGHTA, CDR2 FQGTGA. V lost 3 bases and J 5 bases, leaving 17 bases between the germline ends. This CDR3 spans 16 amino acids. The CDR3 is CASSFFTHRGNNEQFF. The CDR3, as DNA: TGTGCCAGCAGCTTTTTTACCCATCGAGGGAACAATGAGCAGTTCTTC.

This clone has more than one count but fewer than ten. This rearrangement joins TRBV6-4 to TRBJ2-2; 11 bases fit TRBD2. V shed 0 bases, J shed 6 bases, and the junction held 27 bases outside the gene matches. This CDR3 comprises 24 residues. The germline gives CDR1 MRHNA, CDR2 SNTAGT. The CDR3 loop is CASSDSLVIRVSGRVKELAGELFF. DNA for the CDR3: TGTGCCAGCAGTGACTCTCTGGTTATAAGAGTTAGCGGGAGGGTAAAGGAATTGGCCGGGGAGCTGTTTTTT.

J is TRBJ2-7 and V is TRBV2; D gene ambiguous. Germline CDR1 SNHLY, CDR2 FYNNEI. The ends were cut back, 7 bases at V and 3 bases at J, with 13 bases in the middle. The CDR3 spans 13 residues. The CDR3 loop reads CASTKATNYEQYF. CDR3 DNA: TGTGCCAGCACGAAAGCGACCAACTACGAGCAGTACTTC.

V and J are TRBV6-4 and TRBJ2-1; a possible D gene is TRBD2 (5 bases). CDR3 length: 16 residues. Germline V gene data show CDR1 as MRHNA and CDR2 as SNTAGT. Trimming removed 5 bases at V and 9 bases at J, with 23 bases between. The CDR3 DNA sequence: TGTGCCAGCAGTCCGGGCCGTGGACTCATTCGAAGTGAGCAGTTCTTC. This codes for CASSPGRGLIRSEQFF.

The V gene is TRBV12-5, the J gene TRBJ1-1; TRBD1 matches at 7 bases. There are 15 residues in the CDR3. V shed 1 base, J shed 1 base, and the junction held 3 bases outside the gene matches. CDR1 and CDR2 from the germline V gene are LGHNT and FRNRAP. This CDR3 is CASGLDDRANTEAFF. The CDR3 region has the DNA TGTGCTAGTGGTTTGGACGACAGGGCGAACACTGAAGCTTTCTTT.

The chain carries TRBV5-4 and TRBJ2-1, with 15 bases aligning to TRBD2. V lost 4 bases and J lost 6; bases outside the gene matches: 5. The CDR3 totals 16 residues. Per the germline V gene, CDR1 is SGHNT and CDR2 is YYREEE (reference sequence). The CDR3 spells CASSGGLAGGGNEQFF. CDR3 nucleotide sequence: TGTGCCAGCAGCGGGGGACTAGCGGGAGGAGGCAATGAGCAGTTCTTC.

The genes are TRBV28 and TRBJ2-3; TRBD2 might be the D (5 bases). The germline V gene encodes CDR1 MDHEN and CDR2 SYDVKM. Trimming left V 5 bases short and J 5 bases short, with 11 bases between. The CDR3 sequence is 13 residues long. CDR3 protein: CASSQAAGDTQYF. DNA for the CDR3: TGTGCCAGCAGTCAGGCCGCGGGAGATACGCAGTATTTT.

The J gene is TRBJ1-5, the V gene TRBV15; a possible D gene is TRBD1 (5 bases). The CDR3 extends over 16 amino acids. From germline, CDR1 is LNHNV and CDR2 YYDKDF (reference sequence). Trimming pared 0 bases from V and 6 bases from J, leaving 15 bases between. The CDR3 nucleotides are TGTGCCACCAGCAGAGATCGAAGTGAGGGGAGTCAGCCCCAGCATTTT. It specifies CATSRDRSEGSQPQHF.

The chain couples TRBV30 to TRBJ2-5, with 7 bases lining up with TRBD2. The CDR3 spans 14 residues. Germline values: CDR1 GTSNPN, CDR2 SVGIG (reference sequence). V shed 4 bases, J shed 4 bases, and the junction held 9 bases outside the gene matches. DNA of the CDR3: TGTGCCTGGAAAAGCGGGACGGGGGGAGAGACCCAGTACTTC. It specifies CAWKSGTGGETQYF.